One and the same sample provided the 18 T cell receptor beta chains below, sequenced in a study of blood T cell repertoires in COVID-19. TCRdb's copy holds only in-frame clones and misses some; the assay was immunoSEQ multiplex PCR. The table lists under 200,000 clones, around nine tenths of them singletons. Input material: peripheral blood. The receptors were sampled from a man aged 45-60 years who had recovered from COVID-19.

This clone has a single count. The chain carries TRBV5-1 and TRBJ1-1; D gene ambiguous. The CDR3 contains 12 residues. With 8 bases removed from V and 4 bases from J, the gap between germline ends came to 12 bases. CDR1 is SGHRS and CDR2 is YFSETQ in the germline V gene. The DNA of the CDR3 is TGCGCCAGGCTATTTAGTTGCACTGAAGCTTTCTTT. This gives the protein CARLFSCTEAFF.

This sequence joins TRBV18 and TRBJ2-5; perhaps TRBD2 as D (5 bases). Germline CDR1 is KGHSH and CDR2 is LQKENI. V shed 3 bases and J shed 1 base, with 6 bases lying between them. This CDR3 spans 13 amino acids. For the CDR3, the DNA is TGTGCCAGCTCACCGGGAGCCCAAGAGACCCAGTACTTC. Protein: CASSPGAQETQYF.

This rearrangement joins TRBV4-1 to TRBJ2-2, with 10 positions matching TRBD2. V lost 1 base and J lost 7; bases outside the gene matches: 6. Germline CDR1 MGHRA, CDR2 YSYEKL. The length of the CDR3 is 16 residues. As DNA, the CDR3 is TGCGCCAGCAGCCAAGCCCTAGCTAGCGGGGGCGGGGAGCTGTTTTTT. Protein: CASSQALASGGGELFF.

The chain carries TRBV19 and TRBJ1-5; TRBD1 matches 11 bases. This CDR3 region has 15 residues. With V trimmed by 8 bases and J by 4 bases, 7 bases remained unmatched. CDR1 is LNHDA, CDR2 SQIVND, per germline (reference sequence). CDR3 amino acids: CASRTDRGLNQPQHF. The CDR3 nucleotides are TGTGCCAGTCGTACGGACAGGGGGCTGAATCAGCCCCAGCATTTT.

A single count supports this clone. V usage is TRBV11-1 and J usage is TRBJ2-3, with 11 bases matching TRBD2. The CDR3 is made up of 16 amino acids. CDR1 is SGHAT, CDR2 FQDESV, per germline (reference sequence). With V trimmed by 6 bases and J by 0 bases, 5 bases remained unmatched. CDR3 amino acids: CASRGRLAGSTDTQYF. CDR3 DNA sequence: TGTGCCAGCAGGGGGAGACTAGCGGGAAGCACAGATACGCAGTATTTT.

The rearrangement uses TRBV21-1 and TRBJ2-3; TRBD2 reflects the table's D call only, with no check against the DNA. TRBV21-1 is classified as a pseudogene. This CDR3 is 19 amino acids long. The DNA of the CDR3 is TGTGCCAGCAGCAAAAGGAGGGTGGTGTCGGGGGGCCGCACAGATACGCAGTATTTT. Translation: CASSKRRVVSGGRTDTQYF.

V usage is TRBV4-3 and J usage is TRBJ1-1, with TRBD1 matching over 11 bases. With V trimmed by 3 bases and J by 11 bases, 8 bases remained unmatched. The CDR3 totals 14 residues. Germline lookup yields CDR1 LGHNA and CDR2 YSLEER. CDR3 nucleotides: TGCGCCAGCAGCCACACCGGGACAGGGGGTATGGCTTTCTTT. Its translation: CASSHTGTGGMAFF.

The chain employs TRBV19 and TRBJ1-1; TRBD1 matches at 7 bases. The CDR3 covers 15 residues. Germline loops: CDR1 LNHDA, CDR2 SQIVND (reference sequence). The V segment lost 1 base and the J segment 1 base; nucleotides outside the gene matches: 3. CDR3 amino acids: CASSIAGGSNTEAFF. In nucleotides, the CDR3 is TGTGCCAGTAGTATAGCAGGGGGATCGAACACTGAAGCTTTCTTT.

The chain has TRBV6-4 and TRBJ1-1; 7 positions agree with TRBD1. The V gene's germline CDR1 is MRHNA and CDR2 SNTAGT. The V and J ends lost 5 bases and 1 base, in that order; junction bases with no gene match: 4. This CDR3 region has 14 residues. The CDR3 nucleotides read TGTGCCAGCAGTAACCGGGACAGGAACACTGAAGCTTTCTTT. Translated, it gives CASSNRDRNTEAFF.

About this clone: A junction end diverges from the germline sequence, so it may reflect a read error. The chain has TRBV5-6 and TRBJ1-2; D not resolved. From germline, CDR1 is SGHDT and CDR2 YYEEEE. The CDR3 totals 9 residues. The CDR3 coding sequence is TGTGCCAGCAGCCCCCGGGTCTGCTTC. Its translation: CASSPRVCF. Using reference TRBV5-6 and TRBJ1-2 for the parts outside the CDR3, the full variable domain is DAGVTQSPTHLIKTRGQQVTLRCSPKSGHDTVSWYQQALGQGPQFIFQYYEEEERQRGNFPDRFSGHQFPNYSSELNVNALLLGDSALYLCASSPRVCFGSGTRLTVV.

The chain is built from TRBV5-4 and TRBJ2-5; 11 positions agree with TRBD1. Trimming took 4 bases from V and 5 from J; bases not matched to a gene: 10. There are 16 residues in the CDR3. Per the germline V gene, CDR1 is SGHNT and CDR2 is YYREEE (reference sequence). CDR3 coding DNA: TGTGCCAGCAGCCCAGGATCCCGGACAGGGGGCGAGACCCAGTACTTC. Translating it yields CASSPGSRTGGETQYF.

The V and J genes are TRBV24-1 and TRBJ1-1, with 7 nucleotides matching TRBD1. The germline gives CDR1 KGHDR, CDR2 SFDVKD. The CDR3 totals 13 residues. The junction had 5 bases not matched to a gene; V was cut back by 5 bases and J by 6 bases. CDR3 residues: CATSGQGNAEAFF. The CDR3, as DNA: TGTGCCACCAGTGGACAGGGAAACGCTGAAGCTTTCTTT.

The V and J genes are TRBV24-1 and TRBJ2-1; D not certain. V lost 1 base, J lost 7 bases, and 7 bases lay in between. The CDR3 has 13 amino acids. Germline lookup yields CDR1 KGHDR and CDR2 SFDVKD. CDR3 sequence reads: CATSDFVGNEQFF. DNA of the CDR3: TGTGCCACCAGTGATTTCGTCGGGAATGAGCAGTTCTTC.

This clone was found once. The genes are TRBV10-3 and TRBJ1-5, with 7 positions matching TRBD1. The CDR3 is made up of 16 amino acids. The ends lost 2 bases at V and 3 bases at J; junction bases unmatched: 7. Germline CDR1 is ENHRY and CDR2 is SYGVKD. The CDR3 nucleotides read TGTGCCATCAGTGAGACAGGGGCCGGACACAATCAGCCCCAGCATTTT. Protein product: CAISETGAGHNQPQHF.

The chain has TRBV7-2 and TRBJ1-2, with a tentative D call TRBD1 (6 bases). V lost 5 bases and J 6 bases, leaving 13 bases between the germline ends. Germline CDR1 SGHTA, CDR2 FQGNSA. The CDR3 runs 13 residues. CDR3 loop: CASSPGQSHGYTF. CDR3 DNA: TGTGCCAGCAGCCCCGGACAGAGCCATGGCTACACCTTC.

This clone is a singleton in its sample. The V and J genes are TRBV10-3 and TRBJ2-3; tentatively, D is TRBD2 (6 bases). V lost 6 bases and J 3 bases, leaving 19 bases between the germline ends. The CDR3 contains 16 residues. Germline V gene lookup returns CDR1 ENHRY and CDR2 SYGVKD. The CDR3 region is CAISDQGGRGTDTQYF. The CDR3 region has the DNA TGTGCCATCAGCGATCAAGGAGGGAGAGGGACAGATACGCAGTATTTT.

In nucleotides, the CDR3 is TGTGCCAGTAGTACGCCGGGACTAGCGGGATCCAAAAACATTCAGTACTTC. Translated, it gives CASSTPGLAGSKNIQYF. The rearrangement uses TRBV19 and TRBJ2-4; 13 positions agree with TRBD2. CDR1 is LNHDA and CDR2 is SQIVND in the germline V gene (reference sequence). The J segment lost 2 bases and the V segment lost 4 bases, leaving 5 bases of the junction unmatched. This CDR3 contains 17 residues.

The rearrangement joins TRBV7-2 to TRBJ1-5; D not certain. This CDR3 has 13 residues. V was shortened by 2 bases and J by 10 bases, with 12 bases between the two germline ends. Germline values: CDR1 SGHTA, CDR2 FQGNSA. Written as DNA, the CDR3 is TGTGCCAGCAGCTTACCGGGTAGTCAACCCCAGCATTTT. Its protein is CASSLPGSQPQHF.